These T cell receptor beta chains were read from a single sample in a study of blood T cell repertoires in COVID-19. Sequenced by immunoSEQ multiplex PCR; TCRdb stores in-frame clones only, minus some. This sample has hundreds of thousands of clones, with 70% to 90% found just once. Material for sequencing was peripheral blood. The receptors were sampled from a man aged 35 to 55 with acute or convalescent COVID-19. Each CDR3 is given with its conserved first and last residue. The D gene is left open where the match is weak. Some rows have no size entry. The others give once, few or many, or a class for an expanded clone.

d_call,v_call,j_call,clone_size,cdr3_length,cdr3_nt,cdr3_aa
TRBD1,TRBV28,TRBJ2-5,.,17,TGTGCCAGCAGTTTAAAAGAAGGGACAGCGTACCAAGAGACCCAGTACTTC,CASSLKEGTAYQETQYF
TRBD2,TRBV7-2,TRBJ2-1,.,15,TGTGCCAGCAGCTTACAACTAGCGGGAGATAATGAGCAGTTCTTC,CASSLQLAGDNEQFF
TRBD1,TRBV9,TRBJ2-7,few,15,TGTGCCAGCAGCGTAGTTGGGACAGGGGTTCACGAGCAGTACTTC,CASSVVGTGVHEQYF
TRBD1,TRBV6-2/TRBV6-3,TRBJ2-3,.,15,TGTGCCAGCAGTCCCTCACAGGGGCACTCAGATACGCAGTATTTT,CASSPSQGHSDTQYF
.,TRBV27,TRBJ1-4,.,16,TGTGCCAGCAGTTTATACTTCCCCGGGGATCGCGAAAAACTGTTTTTT,CASSLYFPGDREKLFF
.,TRBV23-1,TRBJ2-5,.,18,TGCGCCAGCAGTCAAAACCCCGGGACATCCAGGGGCATGGAGACCCAGTACTTC,CASSQNPGTSRGMETQYF
.,TRBV29-1,TRBJ2-7,.,13,TGCAGCGTTCGGGTAGGGGGGGCCTACGAGCAGTACTTC,CSVRVGGAYEQYF
.,TRBV19,TRBJ1-1,.,13,TGTGCCAGTAGTATAGACCATAACACTGAAGCTTTCTTT,CASSIDHNTEAFF
TRBD2,TRBV7-3,TRBJ2-2,.,18,TGTGCCAGCAGCATGCTGGGGCTAGCGGGACCGAACACCGGGGAGCTGTTTTTT,CASSMLGLAGPNTGELFF
.,TRBV6-2/TRBV6-3,TRBJ1-5,.,16,TGTGCCAGCACCCCCCGGGGGGTGGGGAGCAATCAGCCCCAGCATTTT,CASTPRGVGSNQPQHF
TRBD1,TRBV20-1,TRBJ1-5,.,14,TGCAGTGCTAGTCCGGGACAGGGCAATCAGCCCCAGCATTTT,CSASPGQGNQPQHF
.,TRBV2,TRBJ2-3,.,14,TGTGCCGGGGCGATTAGCGGTTTAGCAGATACGCAGTATTTT,CAGAISGLADTQYF
TRBD2,TRBV27,TRBJ2-3,.,18,TGTGCCAGCCCATCCTCGGTGAAGAATGGCGGGAGGACAGATACGCAGTATTTT,CASPSSVKNGGRTDTQYF
.,TRBV6-5,TRBJ1-2,.,13,TGTGCCAGCAGTTTACAGGGATCAGGGGGCTACACCTTC,CASSLQGSGGYTF
.,TRBV19,TRBJ2-5,.,13,TGTGCCAGTAGGAGGACAGGAGGGGAGACCCAGTACTTC,CASRRTGGETQYF
.,TRBV19,TRBJ1-1,.,13,TGTGCCAGTAGTCTTGCAAGCAACACTGAAGCTTTCTTT,CASSLASNTEAFF
TRBD1,TRBV28,TRBJ2-3,.,17,TGTGCCAGCAGTTCTTATACCGGGACAGGATCAACAGATACGCAGTATTTT,CASSSYTGTGSTDTQYF
.,TRBV5-1,TRBJ2-7,.,16,TGCGCCAGCAGCCCGACGGGGCGGGGACCCTCCTACGAGCAGTACTTC,CASSPTGRGPSYEQYF
.,TRBV27,TRBJ1-1,.,13,TGTGCCAGCAGTTGGGCAGGGCACACTGAAGCTTTCTTT,CASSWAGHTEAFF
TRBD1,TRBV19,TRBJ1-3,.,17,TGTGCCAGTAGTTTCTCCGGGACAGGGATATCTGGAAACACCATATATTTT,CASSFSGTGISGNTIYF
TRBD1,TRBV7-9,TRBJ1-1,once,12,TGTGCCGGGGACAGGGTGGGCACTGAAGCTTTCTTT,CAGDRVGTEAFF
TRBD2,TRBV30,TRBJ2-1,.,14,TGTGCCTGGAGTCTCGAGCGGGGGGTTAGTGAGCAGTTCTTC,CAWSLERGVSEQFF
.,TRBV9,TRBJ1-2,.,14,TGTGCCAGCAGCGCTACAGGGAAGGACTATGGCTACACCTTC,CASSATGKDYGYTF